Given below is one T cell receptor (beta chain) in context. This sample is part of a study of blood T cell repertoires in COVID-19. Libraries were prepared by immunoSEQ multiplex PCR; TCRdb keeps only in-frame clonotypes and omits some of them. This table holds about 46,000 clones, 80% to 95% found once. This TCR was sampled from a man aged 45-65 years with acute or convalescent COVID-19. The sequenced material came from peripheral blood.

The chain's CDR3 is CASRPRQGSDDEQFF. Written as DNA, the CDR3 is TGTGCCAGCAGACCCCGACAGGGTTCGGATGATGAGCAGTTCTTC. The V gene is TRBV5-4, the J gene TRBJ2-1, with TRBD1 identical over 7 bases. Germline V gene sequence: CDR1 SGHNT, CDR2 YYREEE (reference sequence). The CDR3 totals 15 residues. The trim removed 5 bases at V and 8 bases at J, leaving 13 bases unmatched.